This T cell receptor (beta chain) was sequenced in a study of CD8+ T cells in alopecia areata. The CDR3 spans 13 residues. On this clone itself: The junction departs from the called germline gene at one end, perhaps through a read error.

cDNA serving as the sequencing template came from extracted, reverse transcribed RNA. Sequencing used immunoSEQ multiplex PCR; TCRdb keeps in-frame clones, though not all of them. The sample holds around 140,000 clones, about half seen once. This clonotype originated in a human donor with alopecia areata. Sequencing used CD4+ T cells sorted from blood, obtained at week 0. The rearrangement links TRBV23-1 to TRBJ1-5; D is undetermined. TRBV23-1 is an ORF for which the function is uncertain. In DNA form, the CDR3 reads TGCGCCAGCAGTCAATACTGGGGTCAGCCCCGGCATTTT. Translated: CASSQYWGQPRHF.